The sample holds many counts of the clone carrying this T cell receptor (beta chain). Antigen unknown. This sample was taken from a study of CD8 T cells in ankylosing spondylitis. General study points: For ankylosing spondylitis blood, a TCR beta motif of about 8 highly homologous variants appeared characteristic.

This CDR3 comprises 15 residues. The V gene end was trimmed by 5 bases and the J gene end by 8 bases; junction bases not matched to a gene: 10. Per the germline V gene, CDR1 is MNHEY and CDR2 is SMNVEV (reference sequence). TCRdb reprocessed the 5' RACE reads via MiXCR and lists one record per CDR3 protein. There are some 220,000 distinct CDR3 sequences in the sample; about 7.3% occur only once, and more than 13% lies in the top ten. The origin of this receptor is a male donor with ankylosing spondylitis. Sequences were obtained from blood, either unsorted or a sorted T cell fraction (not recorded which). The rearrangement joins TRBV27 to TRBJ2-1; the match to TRBD2 covers 9 bases. CDR3: CASSISGSDVDEQFF. In nucleotides, the CDR3 is TGTGCCAGCAGTATTAGCGGGAGTGATGTTGATGAGCAGTTCTTC.